This T cell receptor (beta chain) was recovered during a study of OX40 agonist ivuxolimab in advanced cancers. Study as a whole: The study enrolled dose-escalation patients with hepatocellular carcinoma, melanoma, renal cell or head and neck cancer. Prior anti-PD-1, anti-PD-L1 or anti-CTLA-4 therapy did not bar entry, and approximately 43% had some. Three dose-escalation patients had partial responses: one with hepatocellular carcinoma and two with cutaneous melanoma.

Data came from immunoSEQ multiplex PCR; TCRdb stores just in-frame clones and leaves some out. This sample carries fewer than 75,000 clones, approximately 87% of them seen once, and the ten largest clones take approximately 4%. The CDR3 length is 12 residues. Germline loops: CDR1 SQVTM, CDR2 ANQGSEA. Findings and caveats of the study: At doses 0.1 to 3.0 mg/kg, CD4+ and CD8+ clones expanded.

This clone was seen once. Its antigen is undetermined. The junction departs from the called germline gene at one end, perhaps through a read error. The starting material was CD4+ or CD8+ T cells sorted from blood, obtained in a trial of the OX40 agonist ivuxolimab. The TCR sequence derives from an adult with an advanced solid tumor such as melanoma, head and neck, liver or kidney cancer. The chain links TRBV29-1 to TRBJ1-1, with D maybe TRBD1 (5 bases). The CDR3 DNA reads as TGCAGCGTTGAAACTAGAGGGGCCGGGCGAGTCTTT. Its translation: CSVETRGAGRVF.